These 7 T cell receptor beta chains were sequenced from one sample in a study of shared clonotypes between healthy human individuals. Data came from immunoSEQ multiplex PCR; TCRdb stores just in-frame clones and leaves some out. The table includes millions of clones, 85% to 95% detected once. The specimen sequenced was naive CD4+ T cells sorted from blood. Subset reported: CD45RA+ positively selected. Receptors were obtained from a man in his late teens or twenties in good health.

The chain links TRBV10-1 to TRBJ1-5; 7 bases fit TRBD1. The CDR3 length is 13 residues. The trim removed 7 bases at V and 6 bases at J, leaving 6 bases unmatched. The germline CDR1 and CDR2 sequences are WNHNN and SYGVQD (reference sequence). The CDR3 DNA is TGCGCCAGCAAGAACAGGGGTATTCAGCCCCAGCATTTT. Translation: CASKNRGIQPQHF.

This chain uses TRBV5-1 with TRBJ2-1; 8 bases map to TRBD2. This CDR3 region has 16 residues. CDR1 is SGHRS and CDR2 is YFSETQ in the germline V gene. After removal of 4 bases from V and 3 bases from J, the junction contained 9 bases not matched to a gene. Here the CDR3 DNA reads TGCGCCAGCAGCCGGACTAGCTGGGTCCGCTACAATGAGCAGTTCTTC. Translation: CASSRTSWVRYNEQFF.

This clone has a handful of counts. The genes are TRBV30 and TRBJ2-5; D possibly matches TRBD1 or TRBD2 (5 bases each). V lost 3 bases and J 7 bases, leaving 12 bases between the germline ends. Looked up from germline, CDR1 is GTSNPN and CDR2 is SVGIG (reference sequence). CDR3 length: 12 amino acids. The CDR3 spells CAWRDGAGTQYF. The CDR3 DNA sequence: TGTGCCTGGAGGGACGGGGCCGGGACCCAGTACTTC.

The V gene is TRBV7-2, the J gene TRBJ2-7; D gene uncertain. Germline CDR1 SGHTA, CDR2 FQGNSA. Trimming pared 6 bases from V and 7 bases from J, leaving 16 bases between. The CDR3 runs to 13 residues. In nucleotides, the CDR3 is TGTGCCAGCAGTCCAGACACCCCTGGGGAGCAGTACTTC. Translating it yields CASSPDTPGEQYF.

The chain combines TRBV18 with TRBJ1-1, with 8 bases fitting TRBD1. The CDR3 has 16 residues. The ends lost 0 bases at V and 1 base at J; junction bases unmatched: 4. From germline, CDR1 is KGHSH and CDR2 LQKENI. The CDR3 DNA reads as TGTGCCAGCTCACCACCAAGACAGGGGAAGAACACTGAAGCTTTCTTT. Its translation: CASSPPRQGKNTEAFF.

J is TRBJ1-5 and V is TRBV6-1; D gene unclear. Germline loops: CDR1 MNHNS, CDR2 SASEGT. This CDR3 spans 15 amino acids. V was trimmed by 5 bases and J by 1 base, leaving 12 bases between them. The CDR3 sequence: CASSLTYASNQPQHF. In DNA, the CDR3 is TGTGCCAGCAGTCTGACATACGCCAGCAATCAGCCCCAGCATTTT.

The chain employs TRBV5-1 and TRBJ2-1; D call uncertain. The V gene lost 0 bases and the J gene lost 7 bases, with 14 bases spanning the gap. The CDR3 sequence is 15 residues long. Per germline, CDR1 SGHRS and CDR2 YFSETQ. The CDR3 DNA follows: TGCGCCAGCAGCTTGGCGGCCCCGACAATAAATGAGCAGTTCTTC. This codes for CASSLAAPTINEQFF.